This T cell receptor (beta chain) was retrieved from a study of technical replicates of blood from a handful of donors. Assay used: immunoSEQ multiplex PCR; TCRdb lists only in-frame clones, some missing. The sample shows roughly 64,000 clones, 75% to 90% of them seen only once. Germline-derived CDR1 and CDR2 are KGHSH and LQKENI. The length of the CDR3 is 13 residues. V was pared by 3 bases and J by 4 bases, with 10 bases between. This receptor was taken from a human donor in good health. Some clones in this sample may be carry-over from other donors' samples. Sequencing was carried out using PBMCs. This chain joins TRBV18 and TRBJ2-7; D uncertain. CDR3 nucleotides: TGTGCCAGCTCACCTACTACGGGTTACGAGCAGTACTTC. This codes for CASSPTTGYEQYF.